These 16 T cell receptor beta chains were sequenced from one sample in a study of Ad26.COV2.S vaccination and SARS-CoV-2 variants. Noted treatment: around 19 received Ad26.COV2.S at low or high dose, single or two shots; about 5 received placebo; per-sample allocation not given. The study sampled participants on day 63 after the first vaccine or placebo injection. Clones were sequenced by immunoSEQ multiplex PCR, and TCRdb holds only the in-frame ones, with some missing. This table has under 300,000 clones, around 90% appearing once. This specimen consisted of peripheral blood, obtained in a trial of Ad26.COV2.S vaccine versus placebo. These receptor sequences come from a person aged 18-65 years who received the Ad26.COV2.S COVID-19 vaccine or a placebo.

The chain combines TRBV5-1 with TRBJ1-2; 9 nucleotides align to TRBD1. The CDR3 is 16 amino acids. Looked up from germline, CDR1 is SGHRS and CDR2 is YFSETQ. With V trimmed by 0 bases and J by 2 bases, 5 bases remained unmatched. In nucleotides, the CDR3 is TGCGCCAGCAGCTTGGCTGGGACAGGGCGAAACTATGGCTACACCTTC. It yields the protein CASSLAGTGRNYGYTF.

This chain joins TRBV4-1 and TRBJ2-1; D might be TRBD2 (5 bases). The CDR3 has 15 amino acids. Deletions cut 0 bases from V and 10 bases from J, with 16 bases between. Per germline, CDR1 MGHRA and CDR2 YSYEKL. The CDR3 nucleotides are TGCGCCAGCAGCCAAGAAGCGGCCCTAGCTTGGGAGCAGTTCTTC. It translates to CASSQEAALAWEQFF.

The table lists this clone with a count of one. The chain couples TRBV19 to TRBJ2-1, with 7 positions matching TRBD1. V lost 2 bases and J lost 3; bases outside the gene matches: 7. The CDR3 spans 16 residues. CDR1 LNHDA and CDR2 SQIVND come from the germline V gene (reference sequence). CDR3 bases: TGTGCCAGTAGTATAATGGTGACAGGGTACTACAATGAGCAGTTCTTC. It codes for CASSIMVTGYYNEQFF.

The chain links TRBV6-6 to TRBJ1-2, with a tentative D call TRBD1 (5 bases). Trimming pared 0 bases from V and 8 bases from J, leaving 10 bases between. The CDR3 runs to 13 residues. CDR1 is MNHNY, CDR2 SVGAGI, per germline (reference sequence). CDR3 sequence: CASSYSGVRGYTF. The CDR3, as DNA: TGTGCCAGCAGTTACTCGGGGGTGCGAGGCTACACCTTC.

Here the CDR3 reads CASSTGYQPQHF. In DNA form, the CDR3 reads TGTGCCAGCAGTACAGGGTATCAGCCCCAGCATTTT. The chain employs TRBV12-3 or TRBV12-4 and TRBJ1-5; possible D gene TRBD1, 6 bases. V was shortened by 5 bases and J by 5 bases, with 7 bases between the two germline ends. This CDR3 region has 12 residues.

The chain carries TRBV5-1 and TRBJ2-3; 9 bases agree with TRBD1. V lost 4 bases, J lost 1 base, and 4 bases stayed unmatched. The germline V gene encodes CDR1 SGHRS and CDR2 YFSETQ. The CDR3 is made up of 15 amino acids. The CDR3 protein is CASSPRDRGTDTQYF. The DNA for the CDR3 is TGCGCCAGCAGCCCCCGGGACAGGGGCACAGATACGCAGTATTTT. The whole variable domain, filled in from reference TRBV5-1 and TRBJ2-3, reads KAGVTQTPRYLIKTRGQQVTLSCSPISGHRSVSWYQQTPGQGLQFLFEYFSETQRNKGNFPGRFSGRQFSNSRSEMNVSTLELGDSALYLCASSPRDRGTDTQYFGPGTRLTVL.

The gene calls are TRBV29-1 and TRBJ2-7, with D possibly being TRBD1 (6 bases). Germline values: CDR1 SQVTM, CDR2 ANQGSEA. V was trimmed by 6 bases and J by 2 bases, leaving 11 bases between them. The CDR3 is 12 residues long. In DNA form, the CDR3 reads TGCAGCGTGGGGGCGGACGCCTACGAGCAGTACTTC. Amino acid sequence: CSVGADAYEQYF.

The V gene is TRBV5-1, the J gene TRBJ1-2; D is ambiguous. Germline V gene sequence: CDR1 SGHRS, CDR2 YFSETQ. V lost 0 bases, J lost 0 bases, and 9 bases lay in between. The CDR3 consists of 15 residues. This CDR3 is CASSLEVGANYGYTF. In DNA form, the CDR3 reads TGCGCCAGCAGCTTGGAGGTGGGAGCTAACTATGGCTACACCTTC.

The CDR3 DNA is TGTGCCAGCAGCTTAGACGGGAGGGCCTACAATGAGCAGTTCTTC. Residues: CASSLDGRAYNEQFF. This rearrangement joins TRBV7-2 to TRBJ2-1; TRBD2 matches at 8 bases. In germline, CDR1 is SGHTA, CDR2 FQGNSA. The V and J ends lost 1 base and 2 bases, in that order; junction bases with no gene match: 1. This CDR3 comprises 15 residues.

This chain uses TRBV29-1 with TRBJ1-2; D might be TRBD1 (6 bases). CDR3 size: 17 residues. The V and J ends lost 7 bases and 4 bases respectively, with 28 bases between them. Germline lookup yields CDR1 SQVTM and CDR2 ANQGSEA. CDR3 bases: TGCAGCGCCAAAGATAGCCCCAAACCAGGGGCCGGCTATGGCTACACCTTC. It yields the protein CSAKDSPKPGAGYGYTF.

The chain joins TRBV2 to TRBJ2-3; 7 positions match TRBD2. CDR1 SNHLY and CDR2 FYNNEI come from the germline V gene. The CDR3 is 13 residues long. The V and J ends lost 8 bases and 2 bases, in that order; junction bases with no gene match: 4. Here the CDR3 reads CASERLATDTQYF. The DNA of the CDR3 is TGTGCCAGCGAGAGACTAGCCACAGATACGCAGTATTTT.

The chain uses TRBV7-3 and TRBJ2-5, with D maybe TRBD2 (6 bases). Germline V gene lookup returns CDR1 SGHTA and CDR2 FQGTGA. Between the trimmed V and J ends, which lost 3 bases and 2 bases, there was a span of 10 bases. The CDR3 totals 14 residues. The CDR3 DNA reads TGTGCCAGCAGCTTGTCCCGGGGGCAAGAGACCCAGTACTTC. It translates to CASSLSRGQETQYF.

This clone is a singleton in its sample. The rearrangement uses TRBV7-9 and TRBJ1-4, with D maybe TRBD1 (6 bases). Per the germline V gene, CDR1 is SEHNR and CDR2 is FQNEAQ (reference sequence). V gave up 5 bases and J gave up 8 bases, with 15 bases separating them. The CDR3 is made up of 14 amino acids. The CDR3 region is CASSLDRSDEKLFF. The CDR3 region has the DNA TGTGCCAGCAGCCTCGACAGGTCTGACGAAAAACTGTTTTTT.

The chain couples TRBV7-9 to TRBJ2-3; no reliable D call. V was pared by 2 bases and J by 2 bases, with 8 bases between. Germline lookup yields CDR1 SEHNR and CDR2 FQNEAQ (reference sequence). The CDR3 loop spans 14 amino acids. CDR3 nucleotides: TGTGCCAGCAGCTTAATGCAGGCCACAGATACGCAGTATTTT. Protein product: CASSLMQATDTQYF.

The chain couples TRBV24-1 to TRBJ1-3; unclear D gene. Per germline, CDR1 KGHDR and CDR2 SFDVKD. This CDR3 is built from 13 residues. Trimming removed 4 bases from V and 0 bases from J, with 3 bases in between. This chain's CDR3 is CATSDTSGNTIYF. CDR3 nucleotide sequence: TGTGCCACCAGTGACACCTCTGGAAACACCATATATTTT.

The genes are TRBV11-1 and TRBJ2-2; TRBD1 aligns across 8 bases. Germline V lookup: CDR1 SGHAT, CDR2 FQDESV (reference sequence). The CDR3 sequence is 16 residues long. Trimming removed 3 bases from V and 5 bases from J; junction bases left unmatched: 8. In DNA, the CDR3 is TGTGCCAGCAGCTTGGGGGCAGGGGGCGGGACCGGGGAGCTGTTTTTT. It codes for CASSLGAGGGTGELFF.